The 10 T cell receptor beta chains given below trace back to one sample, sequenced in a study of Graves' ophthalmopathy and Graves' hyperthyroidism. The TCR beta CDR3 regions underwent amplification from RNA transcripts. RT-PCR in the first round used HTBI primers; a second-round multiplex PCR followed. TCRdb used MiXCR to reprocess the multiplex PCR reads, holding one entry per CDR3 protein. The table includes hundreds of thousands of distinct CDR3 sequences, roughly 20% detected once. The sequenced sample consisted of peripheral blood. These receptor sequences come from a woman aged 18-35 years with stable Graves' hyperthyroidism. Some clones in this sample may be carry-over from other donors' samples.

This clonotype was recorded many times. V and J are TRBV28 and TRBJ1-5, with D possibly being TRBD1 (6 bases). Germline values: CDR1 MDHEN, CDR2 SYDVKM. V gave up 7 bases and J gave up 4 bases, with 14 bases separating them. The CDR3 length is 14 residues. In nucleotides, the CDR3 is TGTGCCAGCACCGAGGGACACTCAAATCAGCCCCAGCATTTT. Protein: CASTEGHSNQPQHF.

In its sample, this clonotype was seen many times. The V gene is TRBV6-1, the J gene TRBJ1-1, with TRBD1 matching 9 bases. The V gene end was trimmed by 4 bases and the J gene end by 4 bases; junction bases not matched to a gene: 4. Per germline, CDR1 MNHNS and CDR2 SASEGT. This CDR3 has 14 amino acids. The chain's CDR3 is CASSAGQGITEAFF. The CDR3 DNA follows: TGTGCCAGCAGTGCGGGACAGGGAATCACTGAAGCTTTCTTT.

The rearrangement uses TRBV19 and TRBJ2-7; 8 nucleotides line up with TRBD2. V shed 9 bases and J 2 bases; nucleotides not matched to a gene: 12. There are 15 residues in the CDR3. Germline V lookup: CDR1 LNHDA, CDR2 SQIVND (reference sequence). The CDR3 loop reads CASGGLAGRAYEQYF. The CDR3 DNA follows: TGTGCCAGCGGGGGGTTAGCGGGGAGGGCCTACGAGCAGTACTTC.

The sample holds many counts of this clonotype. CDR3 DNA sequence: TGTGCCAGCAGCTTAGCGCTAACTCCGGTGAACACTGAAGCTTTCTTT. As protein: CASSLALTPVNTEAFF. The chain links TRBV11-1 to TRBJ1-1, with D unclear. V shed 0 bases and J shed 0 bases, with 11 bases lying between them. Germline lookup yields CDR1 SGHAT and CDR2 FQDESV (reference sequence). The CDR3 is made up of 16 amino acids.

This clonotype was observed a handful of times. This chain uses TRBV6-1 with TRBJ1-1; unclear D gene. V was pared by 7 bases and J by 7 bases, with 25 bases between. The CDR3 consists of 16 residues. Germline lookup yields CDR1 MNHNS and CDR2 SASEGT. This chain's CDR3 is CASKPTSSPGNGEAFF. The CDR3 bases are TGTGCCAGCAAACCCACGTCGTCTCCGGGGAACGGTGAAGCTTTCTTT.

The rearrangement uses TRBV6-4 and TRBJ1-1, with a weak D call TRBD1 (5 bases). Germline assignment: CDR1 MRHNA and CDR2 SNTAGT. V lost 5 bases to trimming and J lost 1 base, with 14 bases between them. This CDR3 region has 15 residues. The CDR3 DNA reads as TGTGCCAGCAGTCCTTTCCCGGACACGAACACTGAAGCTTTCTTT. Translated: CASSPFPDTNTEAFF.

This clonotype came up many times. The chain uses TRBV11-2 and TRBJ1-5; D call uncertain. This CDR3 has 16 residues. The V end lost 0 bases, the J end lost 6 bases, and 15 bases lay between the germline ends. Germline V gene data show CDR1 as SGHAT and CDR2 as FQNNGV. In DNA, the CDR3 is TGTGCCAGCAGCTTAGAGAGCAGCGTCAAAGGTCAGCCCCAGCATTTT. Residues: CASSLESSVKGQPQHF. The variable domain in full, with the rest retrieved from reference TRBV11-2 and TRBJ1-5, is EAGVAQSPRYKIIEKRQSVAFWCNPISGHATLYWYQQILGQGPKLLIQFQNNGVVDDSQLPKDRFSAERLKGVDSTLKIQPAKLEDSAVYLCASSLESSVKGQPQHFGDGTRLSIL.

This clonotype has at least ten counts. The rearrangement joins TRBV20-1 to TRBJ1-5; D is unclear. Trimming removed 1 base at V and 5 bases at J, with 9 bases between. Germline V CDR1 and CDR2: DFQATT, SNEGSKA (reference sequence). This CDR3 comprises 13 residues. The CDR3 here is CSARVGTDQPQHF. In DNA form, the CDR3 reads TGCAGTGCTAGAGTCGGTACAGATCAGCCCCAGCATTTT.

In its sample, this clonotype was seen many times. This chain connects TRBV28 to TRBJ2-2; 11 nucleotides align to TRBD1. CDR1 MDHEN and CDR2 SYDVKM come from the germline V gene. V shed 5 bases and J 5 bases; nucleotides not matched to a gene: 16. The CDR3 spans 19 residues. The CDR3 protein is CASSPGQGARHVNTGELFF. As DNA, the CDR3 is TGTGCCAGCAGTCCTGGACAGGGGGCCAGGCACGTTAATACCGGGGAGCTGTTTTTT.

The CDR3 sequence: CASTGETGRYEQYF. The DNA of the CDR3 is TGTGCCAGCACCGGTGAAACCGGGAGGTACGAGCAGTACTTC. V gene TRBV6-1 combines with J gene TRBJ2-7; TRBD2 matches at 7 bases. The CDR3 covers 14 residues. Germline V gene sequence: CDR1 MNHNS, CDR2 SASEGT. V was clipped by 7 bases and J by 4 bases; unmatched bases: 10.